What follows describes a single TCR beta chain. Its antigen remains unknown. TCRdb's copy holds only in-frame clones and misses some; the assay was immunoSEQ multiplex PCR. The sample gives approximately 400,000 clones, approximately 90% of which show up once; 3% to 5% is in the top ten. The entry originates in a study of Ad26.COV2.S vaccination and SARS-CoV-2 variants. Per germline, CDR1 SGHRS and CDR2 YFSETQ. The CDR3 has 13 residues. V lost 5 bases, J lost 3 bases, and 11 bases lay in between. General study points: The breadth of spike-specific CD8+ and CD4+ T cell responses after vaccination was reportedly substantial. The placebo group had lower spike-specific TCR breadth than the vaccine recipients did. Comparable non-spike TCR breadth was observed in vaccine and placebo recipients.

The material sequenced was peripheral blood, taken after recovery from COVID-19. The chain uses TRBV5-1 and TRBJ1-2; no firm D call. The source is a human donor who had recovered from COVID-19. The CDR3 loop is CASSLTSHYGYTF. The CDR3 DNA reads TGCGCCAGCAGTCTGACGAGCCACTATGGCTACACCTTC.